This T cell receptor (beta chain) is drawn from a study of shared clonotypes between healthy human individuals. Clones were sequenced by immunoSEQ multiplex PCR, and TCRdb holds only the in-frame ones, with some missing. Counted here are around 700,000 clones, roughly 70% occurring once; the ten biggest clones make up 1.5% to 2%. V was pared by 2 bases and J by 4 bases, with 14 bases between. Germline V CDR1 and CDR2: SGHVS, FQNEAQ. CDR3 length: 15 amino acids. The sequenced sample consisted of memory CD4+ T cells sorted from blood. Subset of the sample: CD45RA-negative fraction. The sequence came from a woman aged 25 to 39 in good health. This chain uses TRBV7-8 with TRBJ1-1, with D hard to call. CDR3 sequence reads: CASSLYTTSSTEAFF. The CDR3 DNA reads as TGTGCCAGCAGCTTATACACGACAAGCTCCACTGAAGCTTTCTTT.